The TCR beta chain described here comes from a study of molecular identifiers for immune sequencing clone quantification (dated by TCRdb to 2016 to 2018). Turning to the overall study: For a replicate experiment, the RNA from either about 20,000 or 100,000 naive CD8 T cells was divided into five aliquots, and four of those aliquots went on to sequencing. The study was a methods study using CD8 T cells to benchmark molecular-identifier clustering-based TCR repertoire sequencing (MIDCIRS) and TCR RNA copy counting. Results the study describes overall, beyond this receptor: Approximately 3 recovered TCR RNA copies per cell were obtained by modeling, versus roughly 9.1 by digital PCR, implying a capture efficiency of 25% to 30%. Without barcode sub-clustering, chimeric consensus sequences inflated TCR diversity; chimeras reached as high as 47%. In CMV-specific effector cells, over 98% of molecules were held by clones above 20 RNA copies, whereas under 1% of molecules were held by such clones in naive cells. Even against a background of around 900,000 naive CD8 T cells, spiked-in Jurkat TCR RNA amounting to a single cell's worth was reported to be detectable. The sizes of highly expanded clones could end up underestimated when identical TCR molecules share a barcode. The naive libraries included spiked-in Jurkat TCR RNA (roughly 11 copies' worth), and this RNA is not part of the donor repertoire.

This clonotype was detected ten times or more. The antigen it recognizes is unknown. No per-base quality is available; no much larger clone lies one base away. Receptor libraries were prepared by PCR. The run used an Illumina HiSeq 4000. Bulk TCR libraries were made following a previously described method, with the TCR primers given in Table S5. Purification of total RNA was performed with the Qiagen AllPrep DNA/RNA kit. Before analysis, reads from multiple sequencing runs of one library were combined. As for the original processing: Reads were retained only if the reads had an exact TCR constant sequence, and the retained reads were trimmed to 150 nt and grouped according to their 12-nt molecular barcodes. Within each barcode group, reads were sub-clustered at a 15% Levenshtein threshold, and quality-weighted consensus sequences were built per RNA molecule. Non-functional sequences were filtered out, along with any lower-count sequence sitting one edit away from another sequence. Barcode sub-clusters with fewer than 20% of the maximum read count were removed, based on fitting two negative binomial distributions. The raw public data were reprocessed by TCRdb itself: fastp quality trimming at Q25, MiXCR clonotype calling, in-frame beta chains only. Each entry is one CDR3 protein sequence, shown with its most common DNA and genes. The authors' filters were not applied to this entry. Recorded for this sample are some 320,000 distinct CDR3 sequences; about a fifth of them occurred a single time. Approximately 0.8% of the sample is in the top ten clones.

The cysteine opens and the phenylalanine closes a CDR3 of 16 amino acids. The only DNA kept is the CDR3, 48 bases in frame from the first base. Via the germline V gene, CDR1 is SGHTA and CDR2 FQGNSA. A distance of 8 bases separates the germline ends of V and J, which lose 0 bases and 0 bases respectively. Naive CD8 T cell libraries were made from 20,000 to 1,000,000 sorted cells using 10%, 30% or 50% of purified RNA. On a BD FACSAria II, naive CD8 T cells were FACS-sorted as CD8+CD4-CCR7+CD45RA+ and collected into RLT Plus buffer. Around 11 TCR copies' worth of Jurkat RNA were spiked into about 20,000-1,000,000 naive CD8 T cell samples to test detection sensitivity. CD8 T cells were enriched using RosetteSep CD8+ T Cell Enrichment Cocktail and Ficoll-Paque, and the enriched cells then underwent ACK red cell lysis.

This receptor chain uses TRBV7-2 and TRBJ2-2; the D gene cannot be resolved reliably. The source is a human donor in good health. Some libraries in this study had Jurkat cell RNA spiked in. The sequencing sample was made of naive CD8+ T cells from blood, with Jurkat cell RNA spiked in. In light of the paper, this sample's cell subset or site label describes: FACS-sorted CD8+CD4-CCR7+CD45RA+ naive T cells. The nucleotide sequence reads TGTGCCAGCAGCTTAGCTCACCCTTCGAACACCGGGGAGCTGTTTTTT. It specifies CASSLAHPSNTGELFF.